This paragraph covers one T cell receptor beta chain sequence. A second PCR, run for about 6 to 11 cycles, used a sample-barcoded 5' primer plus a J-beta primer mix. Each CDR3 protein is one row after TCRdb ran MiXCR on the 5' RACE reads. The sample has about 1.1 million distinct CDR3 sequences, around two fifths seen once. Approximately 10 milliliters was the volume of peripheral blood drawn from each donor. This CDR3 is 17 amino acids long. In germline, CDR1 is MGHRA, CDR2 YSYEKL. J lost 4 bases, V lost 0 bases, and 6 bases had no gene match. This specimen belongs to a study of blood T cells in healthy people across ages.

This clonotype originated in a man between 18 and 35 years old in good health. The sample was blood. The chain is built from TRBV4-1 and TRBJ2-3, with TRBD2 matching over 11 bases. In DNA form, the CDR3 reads TGCGCCAGCAGCCAAGATTGGGGACTAGCGGCATCAGATACGCAGTATTTT. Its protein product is CASSQDWGLAASDTQYF.